One and the same sample provided the 24 T cell receptor beta chains below, sequenced in a study of brain T cells in children with intractable seizures. The assay was immunoSEQ multiplex PCR, and TCRdb's table has in-frame clones only and misses some. The sample yields approximately 110,000 clones, 94% seen once. The sequencing used peripheral blood, collected at surgery. The receptor set was obtained from a boy under three years old with hemimegalencephaly and intractable seizures.

V and J are TRBV2 and TRBJ2-1; tentatively, D is TRBD2 (6 bases). The CDR3 runs to 15 residues. In germline, CDR1 is SNHLY, CDR2 FYNNEI. V lost 4 bases to trimming and J lost 8 bases, with 18 bases between them. In nucleotides, the CDR3 is TGTGCCAGCAGTGCTGAGGCGGGGCAAGACGATGAGCAGTTCTTC. Amino acids: CASSAEAGQDDEQFF.

The CDR3 nucleotides read TGTGCCAGCAGCCCCCTGAGCGGTGGATACGAGCAGTACTTC. Translation: CASSPLSGGYEQYF. V and J are TRBV14 and TRBJ2-7; D may be TRBD2 (5 bases). This CDR3 comprises 14 residues. Per the germline V gene, CDR1 is SGHDN and CDR2 is FVKESK. V lost 4 bases and J 4 bases, leaving 14 bases between the germline ends.

The chain is built from TRBV9 and TRBJ2-7; D could derive from TRBD1 or TRBD2 (5 bases each). The CDR3 is made up of 15 amino acids. Trimming left V 2 bases short and J 3 bases short, with 15 bases between. Germline V gene sequence: CDR1 SGDLS, CDR2 YYNGEE. The CDR3 sequence: CASSVGVGDGYEQYF. The DNA for the CDR3 is TGTGCCAGCAGCGTCGGGGTAGGGGATGGCTACGAGCAGTACTTC. Full variable domain (missing parts from reference TRBV9 and TRBJ2-7): DSGVTQTPKHLITATGQRVTLRCSPRSGDLSVYWYQQSLDQGLQFLIQYYNGEERAKGNILERFSAQQFPDLHSELNLSSLELGDSALYFCASSVGVGDGYEQYFGPGTRLTVT.

This chain uses TRBV9 with TRBJ1-5; 8 nucleotides match TRBD1. The CDR3 extends over 15 amino acids. The V gene end was trimmed by 3 bases and the J gene end by 7 bases; junction bases not matched to a gene: 9. Germline assignment: CDR1 SGDLS and CDR2 YYNGEE. The CDR3 loop reads CASSDGQGRGQPQHF. DNA of the CDR3: TGTGCCAGCAGCGACGGACAGGGAAGGGGACAGCCCCAGCATTTT. Full variable domain (missing parts from reference TRBV9 and TRBJ1-5): DSGVTQTPKHLITATGQRVTLRCSPRSGDLSVYWYQQSLDQGLQFLIQYYNGEERAKGNILERFSAQQFPDLHSELNLSSLELGDSALYFCASSDGQGRGQPQHFGDGTRLSIL.

The V gene is TRBV28, the J gene TRBJ1-5; possibly TRBD1 for D (6 bases). The CDR3 runs to 15 residues. Trimming removed 3 bases at V and 1 base at J, with 10 bases between. CDR1 MDHEN and CDR2 SYDVKM come from the germline V gene. The CDR3 nucleotides read TGTGCCAGCAGTTTGGCAGGGGAGAGCAATCAGCCCCAGCATTTT. Encoded protein: CASSLAGESNQPQHF.

The chain employs TRBV6-5 and TRBJ1-6; 8 nucleotides agree with TRBD1. The CDR3 runs 15 residues. Germline V gene lookup returns CDR1 MNHEY and CDR2 SVGAGI. V lost 8 bases, J lost 7 bases, and 10 bases stayed unmatched. The CDR3 nucleotides are TGTGCCAGCCCCAGGGGGCAGACCGAAAATTCACCCCTCCACTTT. Its translation: CASPRGQTENSPLHF.

This chain joins TRBV7-2 and TRBJ2-1; 7 nucleotides agree with TRBD2. Germline CDR1 reads SGHTA; CDR2 reads FQGNSA. CDR3 length equals 15 residues. The trim removed 5 bases at V and 6 bases at J, leaving 10 bases unmatched. CDR3 in DNA: TGTGCCAGCAGCCCCGGACTAGGTTGGGGCAATGAGCAGTTCTTC. Amino acid sequence: CASSPGLGWGNEQFF.

The rearrangement uses TRBV7-8 and TRBJ1-5, with 11 nucleotides matching TRBD1. The ends lost 4 bases at V and 3 bases at J; junction bases unmatched: 8. Germline values: CDR1 SGHVS, CDR2 FQNEAQ. The CDR3 extends over 17 amino acids. CDR3 in DNA: TGTGCCAGCAGCTCGAGGACAGGGGGCCTTCTCAATCAGCCCCAGCATTTT. Translation gives CASSSRTGGLLNQPQHF.

This chain connects TRBV2 to TRBJ2-1, with 16 bases aligning to TRBD2. V gave up 6 bases and J gave up 13 bases; unmatched junction bases: 12. Germline CDR1 reads SNHLY; CDR2 reads FYNNEI. This CDR3 spans 16 amino acids. CDR3 protein: CASSNPGLAGGIPQFF. The CDR3 nucleotides read TGTGCCAGCAGCAACCCGGGACTAGCGGGAGGGATACCCCAGTTCTTC.

The V call is TRBV27, the J call TRBJ2-3; 7 bases are a match to TRBD2. Trimming took 4 bases from V and 4 from J; bases not matched to a gene: 14. Germline V gives CDR1 MNHEY, CDR2 SMNVEV (reference sequence). The CDR3 spans 17 residues. CDR3 nucleotides: TGTGCCAGCAGTTCAACCTTAGCGGGTCTCCCCCCAGATACGCAGTATTTT. Amino acid sequence: CASSSTLAGLPPDTQYF.

This clone was recorded once. The chain carries TRBV19 and TRBJ2-2; TRBD1 might be the D (6 bases). The CDR3 covers 15 residues. The V gene's germline CDR1 is LNHDA and CDR2 SQIVND (reference sequence). V lost 6 bases to trimming and J lost 6 bases, with 17 bases between them. CDR3 sequence reads: CASSARGYRAGELFF. The CDR3 nucleotides are TGTGCCAGTAGCGCAAGGGGGTACCGTGCCGGGGAGCTGTTTTTT.

The table lists this clone with a count of one. The chain combines TRBV2 with TRBJ1-6; TRBD1 might be the D (6 bases). Trimming shortened V by 6 bases and J by 7 bases, and 19 bases separated the two germline ends. The CDR3 length is 16 residues. Looked up from germline, CDR1 is SNHLY and CDR2 is FYNNEI. CDR3 DNA sequence: TGTGCCAGCAGGACTTCAGGGGTTCGCGGAAATTCACCCCTCCACTTT. Its protein product is CASRTSGVRGNSPLHF.

The chain employs TRBV4-2 and TRBJ2-3, with 7 bases matching TRBD2. Germline V lookup: CDR1 LGHNA, CDR2 YNFKEQ. J was trimmed by 3 bases and V by 0 bases; bases with no gene match: 12. This CDR3 comprises 18 residues. CDR3 in amino acids: CASSQDRFGGSITDTQYF. The CDR3 nucleotides read TGTGCCAGCAGCCAAGATCGTTTCGGGGGGAGTATAACAGATACGCAGTATTTT.

V and J are TRBV23-1 and TRBJ1-5; D gene unclear. TRBV23-1 is sorted into the ORF group, with uncertain function. The CDR3 loop spans 15 amino acids. V was clipped by 0 bases and J by 0 bases, with 6 bases between them. CDR3 nucleotide sequence: TGCGCCAGCAGTCAATCCAGGAGTAGCAATCAGCCCCAGCATTTT. Translating it yields CASSQSRSSNQPQHF.

This clone was counted a single time. This rearrangement joins TRBV18 to TRBJ2-7, with D possibly matching TRBD1 (6 bases). Deletions cut 6 bases from V and 0 bases from J, with 18 bases between. CDR3 length equals 16 residues. Germline lookup yields CDR1 KGHSH and CDR2 LQKENI. The CDR3 reads CASSKRAQGLSYEQYF. For the CDR3, the DNA is TGTGCCAGCTCCAAAAGGGCACAGGGTCTCTCCTACGAGCAGTACTTC. Combining the CDR3 with reference TRBV18 and TRBJ2-7 gives the whole variable domain NAGVMQNPRHLVRRRGQEARLRCSPMKGHSHVYWYRQLPEEGLKFMVYLQKENIIDESGMPKERFSAEFPKEGPSILRIQQVVRGDSAAYFCASSKRAQGLSYEQYFGPGTRLTVT.

The V and J genes are TRBV5-1 and TRBJ2-7; 9 positions agree with TRBD2. J gave up 3 bases and V 4 bases, and 5 bases lay outside the gene matches. The germline CDR1 and CDR2 sequences are SGHRS and YFSETQ. The CDR3 has 14 amino acids. The CDR3 DNA follows: TGCGCCAGCAGCGGATCTAGCGGGAACTACGAGCAGTACTTC. As protein: CASSGSSGNYEQYF.

The chain combines TRBV7-9 with TRBJ2-1; no clear D gene. Germline values: CDR1 SEHNR, CDR2 FQNEAQ (reference sequence). The CDR3 covers 11 residues. The V end lost 7 bases, the J end lost 11 bases, and 12 bases lay between the germline ends. The CDR3 loop reads CASTTDRQQFF. CDR3 bases: TGTGCCAGCACAACGGACCGGCAGCAGTTCTTC.

This chain connects TRBV30 to TRBJ1-2; D call uncertain. CDR3 length equals 17 residues. Germline-derived CDR1 and CDR2 are GTSNPN and SVGIG (reference sequence). Trimming removed 4 bases from V and 7 bases from J, with 28 bases in between. CDR3 bases: TGTGCCTGGATCCCTTTGGGAGGGAAGGGAGTGAGGGCTGGCTACACCTTC. Its translation is CAWIPLGGKGVRAGYTF. Supplemented by reference TRBV30 and TRBJ1-2, the full variable domain reads SQTIHQWPATLVQPVGSPLSLECTVEGTSNPNLYWYRQAAGRGLQLLFYSVGIGQISSEVPQNLSASRPQDRQFILSSKKLLLSDSGFYLCAWIPLGGKGVRAGYTFGSGTRLTVV.

The chain employs TRBV27 and TRBJ2-3, with D tentatively TRBD2 (7 bases). Germline CDR1 MNHEY, CDR2 SMNVEV (reference sequence). Trimming removed 3 bases at V and 5 bases at J, with 12 bases between. The CDR3 spans 14 residues. The CDR3 sequence is CASSLGGTLDTQYF. The CDR3 nucleotides read TGTGCCAGCAGTTTGGGGGGGACATTAGATACGCAGTATTTT.

This chain connects TRBV27 to TRBJ2-1; TRBD2 matches 8 bases. Germline CDR1 MNHEY, CDR2 SMNVEV (reference sequence). The CDR3 spans 16 residues. The J segment lost 7 bases and the V segment lost 3 bases, leaving 11 bases of the junction unmatched. The CDR3 DNA sequence: TGTGCCAGCAGTTTGGTAAGACCGGGAGGGTATAATGAGCAGTTCTTC. This sequence encodes CASSLVRPGGYNEQFF.

The rearrangement links TRBV9 to TRBJ2-3; D uncertain. Trimming removed 0 bases at V and 3 bases at J, with 32 bases between. The length of the CDR3 is 22 residues. CDR1 and CDR2 (germline): SGDLS, YYNGEE. CDR3: CASSVVGGVRGRRRPSTDTQYF. CDR3 in DNA: TGTGCCAGCAGCGTAGTAGGTGGGGTACGTGGTCGCAGACGGCCATCGACAGATACGCAGTATTTT.

The chain uses TRBV6-2 or TRBV6-3 and TRBJ1-2, with TRBD1 matching over 7 bases. The CDR3 spans 14 residues. J was trimmed by 7 bases and V by 2 bases; bases with no gene match: 7. Germline-derived CDR1 and CDR2 are MNHEY and SVGEGT. CDR3 residues: CASSYPHRGGGYTF. CDR3 bases: TGTGCCAGCAGTTACCCCCACAGGGGAGGTGGCTACACCTTC.

This chain uses TRBV19 with TRBJ2-7; no reliable D call. Trimming removed 4 bases from V and 4 bases from J, with 5 bases in between. The CDR3 is made up of 11 amino acids. Per germline, CDR1 LNHDA and CDR2 SQIVND (reference sequence). This CDR3 is CASSTGYEQYF. CDR3 bases: TGTGCCAGTAGTACCGGTTACGAGCAGTACTTC.

The gene calls are TRBV4-3 and TRBJ2-1; D uncertain. Trimming left V 1 base short and J 5 bases short, with 9 bases between. The CDR3 spans 14 residues. Germline assignment: CDR1 LGHNA and CDR2 YSLEER. DNA of the CDR3: TGCGCCAGCAGCCAAGTAGGCTTTGACAATGAGCAGTTCTTC. Its translation is CASSQVGFDNEQFF.